The 27 T cell receptor beta chains listed next were all sequenced from one sample in a study of a mutant IDH1 vaccine in newly diagnosed glioma. No antigen is known for these receptors. Time point reported: week 23, last vaccination. What each vaccine dose contained was 300 ug of mutant IDH1 20-mer peptide, accompanied by topical imiquimod. This table comes from immunoSEQ multiplex PCR, and its TCRdb copy is limited to in-frame clones, with some not included. The profile shows 88,000 or so clones, approximately 85% of them singletons. The sequences come from PBMCs, collected from a glioma patient whose treatment included an IDH1 peptide vaccine. These TCRs come from a man aged 25-40 years with glioma. Some clones in this sample may be carry-over from other donors' samples.

The rearrangement uses TRBV15 and TRBJ1-4; no definite D call. The V gene lost 7 bases and the J gene lost 0 bases, with 12 bases spanning the gap. This CDR3 has 15 amino acids. Per germline, CDR1 LNHNV and CDR2 YYDKDF (reference sequence). CDR3 residues: CATTLDGTTNEKLFF. CDR3 nucleotide sequence: TGTGCCACCACCCTGGACGGAACAACTAATGAAAAACTGTTTTTT. The full variable domain, its missing parts supplied by reference TRBV15 and TRBJ1-4, is DAMVIQNPRYQVTQFGKPVTLSCSQTLNHNVMYWYQQKSSQAPKLLFHYYDKDFNNEADTPDNFQSRRPNTSFCFLDIRSPGLGDTAMYLCATTLDGTTNEKLFFGSGTQLSVL.

The chain couples TRBV25-1 to TRBJ1-3, with TRBD1 as a possible D gene (6 bases). CDR1 is MGHDK, CDR2 SYGVNS, per germline. The CDR3 totals 16 residues. The ends were cut back, 4 bases at V and 6 bases at J, with 19 bases in the middle. CDR3 residues: CASSGSFGGFENTIYF. CDR3 coding DNA: TGTGCCAGCAGTGGCAGTTTTGGGGGCTTTGAAAACACCATATATTTT.

Turning to this clone: In the same sample, other DNA sequences code for this CDR3. V and J are TRBV27 and TRBJ2-7, with 8 nucleotides matching TRBD1. Germline assignment: CDR1 MNHEY and CDR2 SMNVEV (reference sequence). Germline trimming cut 3 bases from V and 3 bases from J; bases unmatched to any gene: 10. The CDR3 has 16 amino acids. The CDR3 DNA reads as TGTGCCAGCAGTTTCTCGTCGGGACAGGCGGACTACGAGCAGTACTTC. This sequence encodes CASSFSSGQADYEQYF.

The chain has TRBV7-2 and TRBJ2-2, with TRBD2 identical over 12 bases. V was clipped by 5 bases and J by 8 bases; unmatched bases: 9. The CDR3 has 16 amino acids. In germline, CDR1 is SGHTA, CDR2 FQGNSA. The CDR3, as DNA: TGTGCCAGCAGCCTCAGACTAGCGGGAGTGGTGGGGGAGCTGTTTTTT. Translating it yields CASSLRLAGVVGELFF. The entire variable domain, with the rest obtained from reference TRBV7-2 and TRBJ2-2, is as follows: GAGVSQSPSNKVTEKGKDVELRCDPISGHTALYWYRQSLGQGLEFLIYFQGNSAPDKSGLPSDRFSAERTGGSVSTLTIQRTQQEDSAVYLCASSLRLAGVVGELFFGEGSRLTVL.

The chain links TRBV4-1 to TRBJ1-5; 9 nucleotides agree with TRBD1. This CDR3 has 15 residues. The V gene end was trimmed by 5 bases and the J gene end by 4 bases; junction bases not matched to a gene: 6. Germline V gene lookup returns CDR1 MGHRA and CDR2 YSYEKL. CDR3 DNA sequence: TGCGCCAGCAGCAAAAGGACAGGGGTGAATCAGCCCCAGCATTTT. It codes for CASSKRTGVNQPQHF.

This chain connects TRBV5-6 to TRBJ2-3; the match to TRBD1 covers 7 bases. The CDR3 has 16 residues. Looked up from germline, CDR1 is SGHDT and CDR2 is YYEEEE. V trimming: 0 bases; J trimming: 4 bases; junction bases outside the gene matches: 8. The CDR3 nucleotides are TGTGCCAGCAGCTTGGCGGGCAGGGGGTGGCCAGATACGCAGTATTTT. It encodes CASSLAGRGWPDTQYF. The complete variable domain, with remaining parts taken from reference TRBV5-6 and TRBJ2-3, reads DAGVTQSPTHLIKTRGQQVTLRCSPKSGHDTVSWYQQALGQGPQFIFQYYEEEERQRGNFPDRFSGHQFPNYSSELNVNALLLGDSALYLCASSLAGRGWPDTQYFGPGTRLTVL.

The chain uses TRBV9 and TRBJ1-2; no definite D call. CDR1 and CDR2 (germline): SGDLS, YYNGEE. V was shortened by 0 bases and J by 4 bases, with 10 bases between the two germline ends. The CDR3 sequence is 14 residues long. The CDR3 is CASSVDPGSYGYTF. CDR3 sequence (DNA): TGTGCCAGCAGCGTAGATCCGGGCAGCTATGGCTACACCTTC.

V usage is TRBV6-1 and J usage is TRBJ2-1; D remains unclear. Looked up from germline, CDR1 is MNHNS and CDR2 is SASEGT. The CDR3 contains 15 residues. The ends were cut back, 3 bases at V and 5 bases at J, with 14 bases in the middle. The CDR3 DNA follows: TGTGCCAGCAGTGAGGCAGCGCCTAATGACAATGAGCAGTTCTTC. Residues: CASSEAAPNDNEQFF.

V usage is TRBV18 and J usage is TRBJ1-5, with 8 bases matching TRBD1. Trimming removed 1 base from V and 5 bases from J; junction bases left unmatched: 10. The CDR3 is made up of 17 amino acids. Germline CDR1 and CDR2: KGHSH and LQKENI. The CDR3 region has the DNA TGTGCCAGCTCACCACTACGGACAGGGAGCTCCGATCAGCCCCAGCATTTT. Its translation: CASSPLRTGSSDQPQHF. The whole variable domain, remainder taken from reference TRBV18 and TRBJ1-5, is NAGVMQNPRHLVRRRGQEARLRCSPMKGHSHVYWYRQLPEEGLKFMVYLQKENIIDESGMPKERFSAEFPKEGPSILRIQQVVRGDSAAYFCASSPLRTGSSDQPQHFGDGTRLSIL.

The chain uses TRBV5-4 and TRBJ2-5; D possibly corresponds to TRBD2 (7 bases). Trimming removed 4 bases at V and 5 bases at J, with 18 bases between. Per the germline V gene, CDR1 is SGHNT and CDR2 is YYREEE (reference sequence). This CDR3 is built from 15 residues. The CDR3 is CASSNSEGGQETQYF. The CDR3 nucleotides are TGTGCCAGCAGCAACTCGGAGGGGGGGCAGGAGACCCAGTACTTC. The variable domain in full, completed from reference TRBV5-4 and TRBJ2-5, reads ETGVTQSPTHLIKTRGQQVTLRCSSQSGHNTVSWYQQALGQGPQFIFQYYREEENGRGNFPPRFSGLQFPNYSSELNVNALELDDSALYLCASSNSEGGQETQYFGPGTRLLVL.

This clone was observed once. The chain is built from TRBV28 and TRBJ1-6; the D is unclear. There are 13 residues in the CDR3. Looked up from germline, CDR1 is MDHEN and CDR2 is SYDVKM. Trimming stripped 2 bases from V and 7 bases from J, with 6 bases between. The CDR3 loop reads CASSLRTNSPLHF. In DNA form, the CDR3 reads TGTGCCAGCAGTTTACGGACCAATTCACCCCTCCACTTT.

J is TRBJ1-5 and V is TRBV6-1; the D gene is possibly TRBD1 (5 bases). This CDR3 is built from 18 residues. Germline V lookup: CDR1 MNHNS, CDR2 SASEGT. Trimming took 2 bases from V and 6 from J, leaving 23 bases between them. CDR3 sequence (DNA): TGTGCCAGCAGTGAACGTGGGGACTTACGGGGCGCGGGTCAGCCCCAGCATTTT. Translating gives CASSERGDLRGAGQPQHF.

The chain links TRBV4-2 to TRBJ2-3; the match to TRBD2 covers 10 bases. After removal of 1 base from V and 5 bases from J, the junction contained 9 bases not matched to a gene. This CDR3 is built from 17 residues. Germline CDR1 LGHNA, CDR2 YNFKEQ. CDR3 bases: TGTGCCAGCAGCCAAGGCAGACTAGCGGGTACGGGAGATACGCAGTATTTT. Translating gives CASSQGRLAGTGDTQYF.

The chain joins TRBV19 to TRBJ2-6, with no clear D. Germline values: CDR1 LNHDA, CDR2 SQIVND (reference sequence). The CDR3 runs 18 residues. Trimming cost V 0 bases and J 0 bases, with 12 bases left between them. CDR3 protein: CASSIDRWRDSGANVLTF. DNA of the CDR3: TGTGCCAGTAGTATAGATCGGTGGCGTGACTCTGGGGCCAACGTCCTGACTTTC.

The count of this clone is one. V usage is TRBV6-1 and J usage is TRBJ1-3, with D unclear. Germline V gene sequence: CDR1 MNHNS, CDR2 SASEGT. Trimming stripped 4 bases from V and 0 bases from J, with 4 bases between. The CDR3 is made up of 13 amino acids. The CDR3 nucleotides read TGTGCCAGCAGTGTCCGCTCTGGAAACACCATATATTTT. Translation: CASSVRSGNTIYF.

This clone was counted a single time. The chain is built from TRBV29-1 and TRBJ1-1; D may be TRBD1 (6 bases). The CDR3 spans 16 residues. The germline CDR1 and CDR2 sequences are SQVTM and ANQGSEA. V lost 1 base to trimming and J lost 0 bases, with 15 bases between them. The CDR3 spells CSVEVSHRVMNTEAFF. The CDR3 region has the DNA TGCAGCGTTGAAGTGTCCCACAGGGTCATGAACACTGAAGCTTTCTTT.

The V call is TRBV18, the J call TRBJ2-7; 14 bases are shared with TRBD2. In germline, CDR1 is KGHSH, CDR2 LQKENI. This CDR3 spans 17 amino acids. V lost 1 base and J lost 5; bases outside the gene matches: 7. The CDR3 reads CASSPRGTSGSLDEQYF. CDR3 sequence (DNA): TGTGCCAGCTCACCACGAGGGACTAGCGGGAGTCTCGACGAGCAGTACTTC.

The chain employs TRBV20-1 and TRBJ2-5, with D possibly matching TRBD1 (5 bases). The CDR3 runs 11 residues. V dropped 7 bases and J dropped 5 bases, with 11 bases sitting between them. CDR1 DFQATT and CDR2 SNEGSKA come from the germline V gene (reference sequence). CDR3 region: CSEGFWETQYF. The DNA for the CDR3 is TGCAGTGAGGGGTTTTGGGAGACCCAGTACTTC.

This chain joins TRBV9 and TRBJ2-3; 15 nucleotides match TRBD2. CDR3 size: 17 residues. Germline CDR1 SGDLS, CDR2 YYNGEE. J was trimmed by 4 bases and V by 3 bases; bases with no gene match: 6. CDR3 sequence reads: CASSAGTSGGRADTQYF. For the CDR3, the DNA is TGTGCCAGCAGCGCCGGGACTAGCGGGGGGCGCGCAGATACGCAGTATTTT.

This clone was recorded only once. The genes are TRBV7-2 and TRBJ2-1; D is possibly TRBD2 (6 bases). V lost 2 bases and J 2 bases, leaving 7 bases between the germline ends. The CDR3 covers 14 residues. CDR1 is SGHTA, CDR2 FQGNSA, per germline. CDR3 nucleotide sequence: TGTGCCAGCAGCTTAACGGGGGCCTACAATGAGCAGTTCTTC. Protein: CASSLTGAYNEQFF.

This chain joins TRBV9 and TRBJ2-6; TRBD1 matches 9 bases. The CDR3 spans 18 residues. Germline CDR1 is SGDLS and CDR2 is YYNGEE. J gave up 0 bases and V 3 bases, and 7 bases lay outside the gene matches. This CDR3 reads CASSALQGAPSGANVLTF. The CDR3 nucleotides read TGTGCCAGCAGCGCCCTACAGGGGGCCCCCTCTGGGGCCAACGTCCTGACTTTC.

This clone was counted between two and nine times. The V gene is TRBV19, the J gene TRBJ2-2, with 8 nucleotides matching TRBD2. Losses at the gene ends were 4 bases for V and 3 bases for J; bases not matched to a gene: 4. Germline values: CDR1 LNHDA, CDR2 SQIVND (reference sequence). This CDR3 comprises 15 residues. CDR3 loop: CASSKTGGDTGELFF. Here the CDR3 DNA reads TGTGCCAGTAGTAAAACGGGAGGGGACACCGGGGAGCTGTTTTTT.

The chain has TRBV11-2 and TRBJ1-1, with D maybe TRBD1 (5 bases). CDR1 SGHAT and CDR2 FQNNGV come from the germline V gene. V was shortened by 0 bases and J by 3 bases, with 11 bases between the two germline ends. There are 15 residues in the CDR3. The CDR3 DNA is TGTGCCAGCAGCTTAGAGGGACTGCTGGACACTGAAGCTTTCTTT. It translates to CASSLEGLLDTEAFF. The complete variable domain, with remaining parts taken from reference TRBV11-2 and TRBJ1-1, reads EAGVAQSPRYKIIEKRQSVAFWCNPISGHATLYWYQQILGQGPKLLIQFQNNGVVDDSQLPKDRFSAERLKGVDSTLKIQPAKLEDSAVYLCASSLEGLLDTEAFFGQGTRLTVV.

The chain combines TRBV7-9 with TRBJ2-6; no clear D gene. The CDR3 loop spans 16 amino acids. Germline CDR1 reads SEHNR; CDR2 reads FQNEAQ (reference sequence). The germline V and J ends were trimmed by 5 bases and 0 bases, with 11 bases remaining between them. In DNA form, the CDR3 reads TGTGCCAGCAGCCGGCCAGCATCCTCTGGGGCCAACGTCCTGACTTTC. It translates to CASSRPASSGANVLTF.

J is TRBJ2-1 and V is TRBV5-6; D gene unclear. The CDR3 length is 14 residues. Per germline, CDR1 SGHDT and CDR2 YYEEEE. Trimming took off 3 bases at V and 1 base at J, with 8 bases between the two ends. CDR3 sequence: CASSWVGSYNEQFF. The CDR3 DNA sequence: TGTGCCAGCAGCTGGGTGGGATCCTACAATGAGCAGTTCTTC.

The chain has TRBV28 and TRBJ2-4; 10 positions agree with TRBD2. With 5 bases clipped from V and 1 base from J, the junction kept 2 bases outside the gene matches. CDR3 length: 15 amino acids. CDR1 is MDHEN, CDR2 SYDVKM, per germline. For the CDR3, the DNA is TGTGCCAGCAGTAGCGGGAGGGAGGCCAAAAACATTCAGTACTTC. It yields the protein CASSSGREAKNIQYF. The whole variable domain, remainder taken from reference TRBV28 and TRBJ2-4, is DVKVTQSSRYLVKRTGEKVFLECVQDMDHENMFWYRQDPGLGLRLIYFSYDVKMKEKGDIPEGYSVSREKKERFSLILESASTNQTSMYLCASSSGREAKNIQYFGAGTRLSVL.

This clone was observed a few times. V gene TRBV5-4 combines with J gene TRBJ1-1; D gene uncertain. The germline gives CDR1 SGHNT, CDR2 YYREEE (reference sequence). The CDR3 has 13 residues. Trimming took 0 bases from V and 3 from J, leaving 6 bases between them. CDR3 loop: CASSLDWDTEAFF. Written as DNA, the CDR3 is TGTGCCAGCAGCTTGGACTGGGACACTGAAGCTTTCTTT.